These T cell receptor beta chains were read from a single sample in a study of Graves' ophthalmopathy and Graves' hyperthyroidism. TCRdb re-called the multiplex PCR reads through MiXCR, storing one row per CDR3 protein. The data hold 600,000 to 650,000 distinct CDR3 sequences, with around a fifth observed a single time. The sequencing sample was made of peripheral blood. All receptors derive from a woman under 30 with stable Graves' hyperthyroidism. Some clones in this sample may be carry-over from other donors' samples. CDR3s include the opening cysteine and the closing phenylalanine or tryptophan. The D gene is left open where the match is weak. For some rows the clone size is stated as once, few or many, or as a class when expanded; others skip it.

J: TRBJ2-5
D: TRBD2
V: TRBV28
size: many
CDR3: CASSAFSGRAPSQETQYF
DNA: TGTGCCAGCAGTGCGTTTAGCGGGAGGGCCCCCTCCCAAGAGACCCAGTACTTC

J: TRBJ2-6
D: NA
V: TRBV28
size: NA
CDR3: CASSSAKTSGGSWSGANVLTF
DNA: TGTGCCAGCAGTTCGGCTAAAACCTCAGGGGGGAGTTGGTCTGGGGCCAACGTCCTGACTTTC

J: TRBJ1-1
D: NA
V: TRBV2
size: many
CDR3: CASSESGDHTIVYTEAFF
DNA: TGTGCCAGCAGTGAATCAGGAGATCATACGATAGTTTACACTGAAGCTTTCTTT

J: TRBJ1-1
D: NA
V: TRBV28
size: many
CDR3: CASSLVGREAFF
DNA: TGTGCCAGCAGTTTAGTGGGCAGGGAAGCTTTCTTT

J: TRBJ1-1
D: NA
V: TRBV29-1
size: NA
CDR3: CSVVRVLNTEAFF
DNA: TGCAGCGTTGTCCGGGTTCTGAACACTGAAGCTTTCTTT

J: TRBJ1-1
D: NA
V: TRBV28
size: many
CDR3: CASSLGWGVGTEAFF
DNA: TGTGCCAGCAGTTTAGGTTGGGGGGTAGGAACTGAAGCTTTCTTT

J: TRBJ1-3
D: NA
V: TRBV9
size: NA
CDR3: CATGRGTRNTIYF
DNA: TGTGCCACGGGGCGGGGTACGAGAAACACCATATATTTT

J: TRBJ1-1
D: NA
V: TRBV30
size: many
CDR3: CAWSVEGGTEAFF
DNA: TGTGCCTGGAGTGTAGAGGGTGGGACTGAAGCTTTCTTT

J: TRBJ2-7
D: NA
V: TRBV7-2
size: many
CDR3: CASSPGLTPSYEQYF
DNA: TGTGCCAGCAGCCCAGGACTAACCCCTTCCTACGAGCAGTACTTC

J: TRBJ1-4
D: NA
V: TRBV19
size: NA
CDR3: CASTGTVATNEKLFF
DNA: TGTGCCAGTACCGGGACGGTGGCAACTAATGAAAAACTGTTTTTT

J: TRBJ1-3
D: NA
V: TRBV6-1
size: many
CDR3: CASSEQSGNTIYF
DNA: TGTGCCAGCAGTGAACAGTCTGGAAACACCATATATTTT

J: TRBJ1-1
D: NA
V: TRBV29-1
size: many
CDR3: CSVEPRLEAKSGAFF
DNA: TGCAGCGTTGAACCTCGGCTCGAAGCCAAATCGGGGGCTTTCTTT

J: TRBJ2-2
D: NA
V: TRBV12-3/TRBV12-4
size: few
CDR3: CASSPKVLTGELFF
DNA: TGTGCCAGCAGTCCCAAAGTCCTCACCGGGGAGCTGTTTTTT

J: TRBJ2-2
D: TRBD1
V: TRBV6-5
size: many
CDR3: CASSYPRQGAGELFF
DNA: TGTGCCAGCAGTTACCCCCGACAGGGGGCCGGGGAGCTGTTTTTT

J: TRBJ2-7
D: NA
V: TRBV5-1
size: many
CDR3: CASSFSPDYEQYF
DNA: TGCGCCAGCAGCTTCTCTCCAGACTACGAGCAGTACTTC

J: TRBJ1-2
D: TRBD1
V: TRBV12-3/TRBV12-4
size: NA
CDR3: CASSLAQGPGGYGYTF
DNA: TGTGCCAGCAGTTTAGCCCAGGGCCCAGGGGGGTATGGCTACACCTTC

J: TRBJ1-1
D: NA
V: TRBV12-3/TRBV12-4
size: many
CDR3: CASRPLAISMNTEAFF
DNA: TGTGCCAGCAGACCACTCGCCATATCTATGAACACTGAAGCTTTCTTT

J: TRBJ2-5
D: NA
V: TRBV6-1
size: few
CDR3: CASSSQSLTEETQYF
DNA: TGTGCCAGCAGCTCTCAATCCTTGACGGAAGAGACCCAGTACTTC

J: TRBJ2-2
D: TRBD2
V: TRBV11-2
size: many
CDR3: CASSLDRQEAGGNTGELFF
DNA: TGTGCCAGCAGCTTAGATCGTCAAGAAGCGGGAGGCAACACCGGGGAGCTGTTTTTT

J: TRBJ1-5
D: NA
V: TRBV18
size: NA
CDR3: CASSDPNQPQHF
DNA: TGTGCCAGCTCAGATCCCAATCAGCCCCAGCATTTT

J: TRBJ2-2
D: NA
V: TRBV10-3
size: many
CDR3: CAIRGGNTGELFF
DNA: TGTGCCATCAGAGGCGGGAACACCGGGGAGCTGTTTTTT

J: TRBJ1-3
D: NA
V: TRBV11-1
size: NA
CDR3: CASSSSGSLGGNTIYF
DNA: TGTGCCAGCAGCTCCTCAGGGTCCTTGGGTGGAAACACCATATATTTT

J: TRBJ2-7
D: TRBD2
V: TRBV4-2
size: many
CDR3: CASSPPGGSGAFYEQYF
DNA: TGTGCCAGCAGCCCCCCCGGGGGTAGCGGGGCTTTCTACGAGCAGTACTTC

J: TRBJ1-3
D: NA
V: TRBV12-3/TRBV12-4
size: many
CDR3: CASTHTFGNTIYF
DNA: TGTGCCAGCACCCATACCTTTGGGAACACCATATATTTT

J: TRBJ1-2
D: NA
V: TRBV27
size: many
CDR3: CASSTNLYSNYGYTF
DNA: TGTGCCAGCAGTACCAACTTGTACTCTAACTATGGCTACACCTTC

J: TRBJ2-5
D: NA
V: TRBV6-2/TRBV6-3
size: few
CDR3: CANRETQYF
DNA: TGTGCCAACCGGGAGACCCAGTACTTC

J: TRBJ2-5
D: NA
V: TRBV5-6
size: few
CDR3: CASSLGAGPSPARAQYF
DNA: TGTGCCAGCAGCTTGGGCGCCGGGCCAAGCCCCGCGAGGGCCCAGTACTTC

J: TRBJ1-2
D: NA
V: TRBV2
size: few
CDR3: CASSEGGTGGYTF
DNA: TGTGCCAGCAGTGAAGGCGGCACGGGTGGCTACACCTTC

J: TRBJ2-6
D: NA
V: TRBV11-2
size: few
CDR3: CASSSRLGRISGANVLTF
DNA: TGTGCCAGCAGCTCCAGACTAGGGCGAATCTCTGGGGCCAACGTCCTGACTTTC

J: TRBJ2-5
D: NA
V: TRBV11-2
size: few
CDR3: CASDAHWDLRETQYF
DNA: TGTGCCTCCGACGCCCACTGGGACTTACGCGAGACCCAGTACTTC

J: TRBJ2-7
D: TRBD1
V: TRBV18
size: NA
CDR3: CASSPTGTGGEQYF
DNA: TGTGCCAGCTCACCAACCGGGACAGGGGGCGAGCAGTACTTC

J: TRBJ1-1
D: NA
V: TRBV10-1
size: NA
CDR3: CASSEESGFFPEFF
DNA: TGCGCCAGCAGTGAGGAGTCAGGGTTCTTCCCAGAATTCTTT

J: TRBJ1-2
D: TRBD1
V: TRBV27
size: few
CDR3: CASSPQGAVRGYTF
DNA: TGTGCCAGCAGTCCACAGGGGGCAGTCAGGGGCTACACCTTC

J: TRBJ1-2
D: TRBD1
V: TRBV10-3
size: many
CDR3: CAITQGGQGIDGYTF
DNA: TGTGCCATCACCCAAGGCGGACAGGGGATCGATGGCTACACCTTC

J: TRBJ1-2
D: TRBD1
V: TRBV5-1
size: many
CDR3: CASRMEAGTGYGYTF
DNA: TGCGCCAGCCGAATGGAGGCGGGGACAGGGTATGGCTACACCTTC

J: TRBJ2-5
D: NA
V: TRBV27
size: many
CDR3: CASSPPAGAQYF
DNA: TGTGCCAGCAGTCCCCCGGCCGGAGCCCAGTACTTC